Given below is one TCR beta chain in context. Its specificity is unknown. The data are from a study of cytomegalovirus exposure and HLA in healthy donors. Study details: As released early, the data held some 80 million unique TCRs from HLA-typed donors. Study-wide points: Rarity characterized most TCR sequences, yet some public TCRs appeared in many donors. Altogether, some 170 TCR beta chains were recorded as cytomegalovirus-associated.

The PCR was carried out with 60 Vbeta primers and 13 Jbeta primers. The assay was immunoSEQ multiplex PCR, and TCRdb's table has in-frame clones only and misses some. The sample has over 120,000 clones; 80% are singletons. The source of this sequence is a man between 45 and 60 years old in good health and CMV-seronegative. Sequencing was carried out using PBMCs.

Here the CDR3 reads CASSEHPGPRGGGEQFF. Here the CDR3 DNA reads TGTGCCAGCAGTGAGCATCCGGGACCCCGGGGAGGAGGTGAGCAGTTCTTC. J is TRBJ2-1 and V is TRBV25-1; maybe TRBD2 (6 bases). This CDR3 comprises 17 residues. The germline V gene encodes CDR1 MGHDK and CDR2 SYGVNS. Trimming took off 3 bases at V and 9 bases at J, with 24 bases between the two ends.